The 31 T cell receptor beta chains in this list originate from one sample, sequenced in a study of T cell responses to AZD1222 COVID-19 vaccine. TCRdb keeps only in-frame clones here, not all; method: immunoSEQ multiplex PCR. The table lists 25,000 or so clones, about 90% of them singletons. Sequencing used peripheral blood, obtained 28 days after the second AZD1222 dose. Source of these receptors: an adult who received the AZD1222 COVID-19 vaccine.

The CDR3 DNA reads as TGCGCCAGCAGCCCCTCTCCCGGGACCAATCAGCCCCAGCATTTT. Translated: CASSPSPGTNQPQHF. The rearrangement uses TRBV4-1 and TRBJ1-5, with D possibly TRBD1 on 5 matching bases. Germline CDR1 reads MGHRA; CDR2 reads YSYEKL. This CDR3 is built from 15 residues. Trimming pared 4 bases from V and 3 bases from J, leaving 13 bases between.

This chain links TRBV2 with TRBJ1-1; no definite D call. This CDR3 region has 11 residues. V dropped 8 bases and J dropped 7 bases, with 11 bases sitting between them. From germline, CDR1 is SNHLY and CDR2 FYNNEI. CDR3: CASGSVGEAFF. CDR3 nucleotide sequence: TGTGCCAGCGGATCAGTTGGTGAAGCTTTCTTT.

The chain uses TRBV27 and TRBJ1-3; tentative D call: TRBD1 (6 bases). V was trimmed by 5 bases and J by 0 bases, leaving 14 bases between them. The CDR3 is made up of 16 amino acids. Germline CDR1 reads MNHEY; CDR2 reads SMNVEV (reference sequence). CDR3 region: CASSTNRDISGNTIYF. In DNA form, the CDR3 reads TGTGCCAGCAGTACGAACCGGGACATCTCTGGAAACACCATATATTTT.

V gene TRBV3-1 (or the pseudogene TRBV3-2) combines with J gene TRBJ1-3, with 10 bases fitting TRBD1. V lost 4 bases, J lost 2 bases, and 2 bases stayed unmatched. CDR1 is LGHDT, CDR2 YNNKEL, per germline (reference sequence). This CDR3 is built from 15 residues. In nucleotides, the CDR3 is TGTGCCAGCAGCCCGGACAGGGGGACTGGAAACACCATATATTTT. Protein: CASSPDRGTGNTIYF.

The chain combines TRBV11-3 with TRBJ2-3, with D possibly matching TRBD1 (5 bases). CDR3 length: 16 amino acids. Germline-derived CDR1 and CDR2 are SGHNT and YENEEA. V gave up 1 base and J gave up 3 bases, with 14 bases separating them. This CDR3 is CASSLVGPRQTDTQYF. The DNA for the CDR3 is TGTGCCAGCAGCTTAGTAGGCCCTCGACAGACAGATACGCAGTATTTT.

The chain has TRBV24-1 and TRBJ1-2; D is undetermined. CDR1 is KGHDR and CDR2 is SFDVKD in the germline V gene. CDR3 length equals 16 residues. V was pared by 3 bases and J by 0 bases, with 13 bases between. CDR3 sequence (DNA): TGTGCCACCAGTGATCCCGCGGCAGCAGCTAACTATGGCTACACCTTC. Translation gives CATSDPAAAANYGYTF.

The chain links TRBV27 to TRBJ1-5; D ambiguous. CDR1 MNHEY and CDR2 SMNVEV come from the germline V gene (reference sequence). This CDR3 contains 14 residues. Trimming cost V 2 bases and J 3 bases, with 8 bases left between them. The CDR3 region has the DNA TGTGCCAGCAGTTTAATAGGGTCCAATCAGCCCCAGCATTTT. This codes for CASSLIGSNQPQHF.

J is TRBJ1-5 and V is TRBV7-2; the D gene is possibly TRBD1 (6 bases). CDR1 and CDR2 (germline): SGHTA, FQGNSA. V was pared by 1 base and J by 5 bases, with 15 bases between. The CDR3 spans 16 residues. This CDR3 reads CASSLGSGEVDQPQHF. CDR3 DNA: TGTGCCAGCAGCTTAGGGTCAGGGGAGGTCGATCAGCCCCAGCATTTT.

This chain links TRBV21-1 with TRBJ1-5; TRBD1 reflects the table's D call only, with no check against the DNA. TRBV21-1 is assigned pseudogene status. The CDR3 consists of 17 residues. CDR3 region: CASSNRDRGNSNQPQHF. The CDR3, as DNA: TGTGCCAGCAGCAACCGGGACAGGGGGAATAGCAATCAGCCCCAGCATTTT.

The V gene is TRBV3-1 (or the pseudogene TRBV3-2), the J gene TRBJ1-1; TRBD1 agrees at 7 bases. Germline V gene data show CDR1 as LGHDT and CDR2 as YNNKEL (reference sequence). V dropped 4 bases and J dropped 4; count of bases not matched to a gene: 12. This CDR3 region has 16 residues. This chain's CDR3 is CASSPRTGRTGTEAFF. The CDR3 DNA follows: TGTGCCAGCAGCCCCCGGACAGGCCGGACGGGCACTGAAGCTTTCTTT.

This chain uses TRBV5-1 with TRBJ2-5; 10 positions match TRBD2. Germline V CDR1 and CDR2: SGHRS, YFSETQ. J lost 5 bases, V lost 1 base, and 5 bases had no gene match. The CDR3 consists of 15 residues. CDR3 region: CASSLLAGEMETQYF. In DNA, the CDR3 is TGCGCCAGCAGCTTGCTAGCGGGAGAGATGGAGACCCAGTACTTC.

The V gene is TRBV5-5, the J gene TRBJ2-2; 15 bases match TRBD2. The ends lost 0 bases at V and 3 bases at J; junction bases unmatched: 6. The CDR3 extends over 19 amino acids. In germline, CDR1 is SGHKS, CDR2 YYEKEE (reference sequence). CDR3 nucleotide sequence: TGTGCCAGCAGCTTGGTGGGACTAGCGGGAGGTGAGGACACCGGGGAGCTGTTTTTT. Translated, it gives CASSLVGLAGGEDTGELFF.

This sequence joins TRBV14 and TRBJ1-2; 11 bases are shared with TRBD1. This CDR3 region has 14 residues. Germline CDR1 and CDR2: SGHDN and FVKESK. With 4 bases clipped from V and 4 bases from J, the junction kept 2 bases outside the gene matches. CDR3 coding DNA: TGTGCCAGCAGCCTCGGGACAGGGGGCTATGGCTACACCTTC. Its protein is CASSLGTGGYGYTF.

This chain links TRBV21-1 with TRBJ2-7; TRBD1, the table's D call, lacks a check against the DNA. TRBV21-1 is a recognized pseudogene. The length of the CDR3 is 17 residues. The DNA of the CDR3 is TGTGCCAGCAGCTACAAAAATCAGGACAGGGGGCTTGGCGAGCAGTACTTC. This translates into CASSYKNQDRGLGEQYF.

The V call is TRBV6-2 or TRBV6-3, the J call TRBJ2-2; maybe TRBD2 (5 bases). Trimming took 2 bases from V and 0 from J, leaving 7 bases between them. In germline, CDR1 is MNHEY, CDR2 SVGEGT. CDR3 length equals 15 residues. The CDR3 DNA reads as TGTGCCAGCAGTTACCCCGGGACGAACACCGGGGAGCTGTTTTTT. Translation gives CASSYPGTNTGELFF.

This clone showed up just once. The CDR3 bases are TGTGCCACCAGTGCGGGACAGGGCCGGGGAGCTTTCTTT. Translation: CATSAGQGRGAFF. The genes are TRBV24-1 and TRBJ1-1, with TRBD1 identical over 9 bases. The germline gives CDR1 KGHDR, CDR2 SFDVKD. J gave up 10 bases and V 5 bases, and 7 bases lay outside the gene matches. CDR3 size: 13 residues.

The V gene is TRBV19, the J gene TRBJ2-1; tentative D call: TRBD2 (7 bases). CDR1 is LNHDA, CDR2 SQIVND, per germline (reference sequence). V lost 5 bases to trimming and J lost 8 bases, with 22 bases between them. The CDR3 has 16 amino acids. DNA of the CDR3: TGTGCCAGTAGTGACAGAGGGGGAGGGTCTTGGGATGAGCAGTTCTTC. Amino acid sequence: CASSDRGGGSWDEQFF.

V gene TRBV24-1 combines with J gene TRBJ2-1, with D perhaps being TRBD1 or TRBD2 (5 bases each). The CDR3 length is 16 residues. Germline CDR1 KGHDR, CDR2 SFDVKD. Deletions cut 7 bases from V and 0 bases from J, with 15 bases between. CDR3 amino acids: CATSPSGTNSYNEQFF. The CDR3 region has the DNA TGTGCCACCAGCCCCTCCGGGACCAACTCCTACAATGAGCAGTTCTTC.

The chain joins TRBV12-3 or TRBV12-4 to TRBJ1-5, with TRBD1 as a possible D gene (6 bases). This CDR3 has 13 amino acids. The V end lost 5 bases, the J end lost 6 bases, and 11 bases lay between the germline ends. The CDR3 region has the DNA TGTGCCAGCAGTCCTACAGGGATTCAGCCCCAGCATTTT. Translating it yields CASSPTGIQPQHF.

This clone appeared once. In DNA, the CDR3 is TGTGCCTGGAGTCAAGGGAACTATGGCTACACCTTC. Encoded protein: CAWSQGNYGYTF. The rearrangement uses TRBV30 and TRBJ1-2, with no clear D. The CDR3 has 12 amino acids. The V gene lost 2 bases and the J gene lost 2 bases, with 6 bases spanning the gap. Germline lookup yields CDR1 GTSNPN and CDR2 SVGIG (reference sequence).

The genes are TRBV11-2 and TRBJ1-1, with D uncertain. Looked up from germline, CDR1 is SGHAT and CDR2 is FQNNGV. This CDR3 is 16 amino acids long. V lost 5 bases and J lost 1, with 17 bases in between. The DNA for the CDR3 is TGTGCCAGCAGCCACGACCTACAAGATTCGAACACTGAAGCTTTCTTT. It is translated as CASSHDLQDSNTEAFF.

The chain recombines TRBV27 with TRBJ1-1, with 7 bases lining up with TRBD1. The V and J ends lost 6 bases and 3 bases, in that order; junction bases with no gene match: 7. This CDR3 comprises 14 residues. Germline CDR1 MNHEY, CDR2 SMNVEV (reference sequence). The CDR3 sequence is CASRPTGKDTEAFF. The CDR3 DNA follows: TGTGCCAGCAGACCGACAGGGAAGGACACTGAAGCTTTCTTT.

About this clone: Other nucleotide sequences from this sample produce the same CDR3. CDR3 in DNA: TGCGCCAGCAGCCAAGTCGGTGGACGGTCGGGTGAGCAGTACTTC. Amino acid sequence: CASSQVGGRSGEQYF. The chain recombines TRBV4-3 with TRBJ2-7; D not certain. The V end lost 1 base, the J end lost 7 bases, and 17 bases lay between the germline ends. CDR1 is LGHNA and CDR2 is YSLEER in the germline V gene. The CDR3 runs to 15 residues.

The chain employs TRBV11-2 and TRBJ2-4; perhaps TRBD1 as D (5 bases). V lost 5 bases and J lost 8, with 19 bases in between. CDR3 length equals 15 residues. Looked up from germline, CDR1 is SGHAT and CDR2 is FQNNGV. The CDR3 nucleotides are TGTGCCAGCAGCGCCCAACAAGGGGCGAGAGACATTCAGTACTTC. Amino acid sequence: CASSAQQGARDIQYF.

This chain connects TRBV15 to TRBJ2-6; the D gene is possibly TRBD2 (5 bases). Trimming pared 5 bases from V and 1 base from J, leaving 9 bases between. Germline assignment: CDR1 LNHNV and CDR2 YYDKDF (reference sequence). The CDR3 sequence is 15 residues long. For the CDR3, the DNA is TGTGCCACCAGCGGACGGGGATCTGGGGCCAACGTCCTGACTTTC. Its protein is CATSGRGSGANVLTF.

V is TRBV5-6 and J is TRBJ2-7, with TRBD1 matching 8 bases. J gave up 3 bases and V 4 bases, and 3 bases lay outside the gene matches. Germline V CDR1 and CDR2: SGHDT, YYEEEE. The CDR3 covers 13 residues. CDR3 protein: CASSPDRDYEQYF. The CDR3 bases are TGTGCCAGCAGCCCGGACAGGGACTACGAGCAGTACTTC.

V is TRBV11-1 and J is TRBJ2-5; D is perhaps TRBD1 (6 bases). The CDR3 is made up of 13 amino acids. Germline V lookup: CDR1 SGHAT, CDR2 FQDESV (reference sequence). V was cut by 4 bases and J by 4 bases, with 10 bases left in between. As DNA, the CDR3 is TGTGCCAGCAGCTCCCGGACAGTAGAGACCCAGTACTTC. Protein: CASSSRTVETQYF.

The chain employs TRBV7-2 and TRBJ2-1; D gene unclear. Per the germline V gene, CDR1 is SGHTA and CDR2 is FQGNSA. This CDR3 has 13 amino acids. V was shortened by 4 bases and J by 6 bases, with 10 bases between the two germline ends. Here the CDR3 DNA reads TGTGCCAGCAGCTCCAGAAGCCTCAATGAGCAGTTCTTC. Its translation: CASSSRSLNEQFF.

This clone showed up just once. V is TRBV5-1 and J is TRBJ2-3, with 8 bases lining up with TRBD2. The germline CDR1 and CDR2 sequences are SGHRS and YFSETQ. Trimming took 2 bases from V and 4 from J; bases not matched to a gene: 12. The CDR3 runs to 17 residues. CDR3 sequence (DNA): TGCGCCAGCAGCTTCGGTTTCACGGGAGGGGGTGCAGATACGCAGTATTTT. It codes for CASSFGFTGGGADTQYF.

The chain has TRBV12-3 or TRBV12-4 and TRBJ1-2; unclear D gene. V shed 7 bases and J shed 4 bases, with 10 bases lying between them. The CDR3 is 12 residues long. The CDR3, as DNA: TGTGCCAGCACCGACCCCTCCTATGGCTACACCTTC. Translated: CASTDPSYGYTF.

V usage is TRBV27 and J usage is TRBJ2-7, with TRBD2 matching 11 bases. The V gene's germline CDR1 is MNHEY and CDR2 SMNVEV (reference sequence). With 6 bases clipped from V and 5 bases from J, the junction kept 6 bases outside the gene matches. The CDR3 runs to 14 residues. CDR3 sequence (DNA): TGTGCCAGCAGCTTTAGCGGGAGGGCCAACGAGCAGTACTTC. Translation gives CASSFSGRANEQYF.